The 9 T cell receptor beta chains given below trace back to one sample, sequenced in a study of T cells after yellow fever vaccination (dated by TCRdb to between 2017 and 2020). The treatment or condition label on this specimen signifies: live attenuated yellow fever vaccine strain. Libraries were prepared through 5' RACE. Sequencing was performed on an Illumina HiSeq 2500. Using fastp trimming at Q25 and MiXCR clonotype assembly, TCRdb reanalyzed the public sequencing data and kept in-frame beta chains. Each CDR3 protein appears once, grouped with its most common genes and DNA. Here the sample has about 220,000 distinct CDR3 sequences; approximately 6.8% occur a single time. Roughly 1% of the sample comes from the top ten. This material consisted of CD4+ T cells sorted from PBMCs, taken on the day of the yellow fever booster vaccination. The source of these receptors is a man aged 25 to 45 who received the YFV17D yellow fever vaccine.

At least ten counts were recorded for this clonotype. V usage is TRBV5-1 and J usage is TRBJ2-3, with a tentative D call TRBD2 (5 bases). V shed 1 base and J shed 0 bases, with 12 bases lying between them. This CDR3 comprises 16 residues. Germline assignment: CDR1 SGHRS and CDR2 YFSETQ. In nucleotides, the CDR3 is TGCGCCAGCAGCTTGATGGCTTCGGGGAGCACAGATACGCAGTATTTT. It is translated as CASSLMASGSTDTQYF. Complete variable domain (other parts from reference TRBV5-1 and TRBJ2-3): KAGVTQTPRYLIKTRGQQVTLSCSPISGHRSVSWYQQTPGQGLQFLFEYFSETQRNKGNFPGRFSGRQFSNSRSEMNVSTLELGDSALYLCASSLMASGSTDTQYFGPGTRLTVL.

This clonotype was picked up many times. The chain joins TRBV20-1 to TRBJ2-7; the match to TRBD2 covers 7 bases. CDR1 DFQATT and CDR2 SNEGSKA come from the germline V gene (reference sequence). The length of the CDR3 is 15 residues. The junction had 13 bases not matched to a gene; V was cut back by 6 bases and J by 2 bases. CDR3 nucleotides: TGCAGTGCCTTGCCTGGGGCTAGCGGCGCCTACGAGCAGTACTTC. This encodes CSALPGASGAYEQYF.

The genes are TRBV5-1 and TRBJ2-1; 7 nucleotides agree with TRBD2. The CDR3 covers 16 residues. Germline CDR1 and CDR2: SGHRS and YFSETQ. With V trimmed by 0 bases and J by 0 bases, 3 bases remained unmatched. This CDR3 is CASSLGLARSYNEQFF. The CDR3, as DNA: TGCGCCAGCAGCTTGGGACTAGCCCGCTCCTACAATGAGCAGTTCTTC. Using reference TRBV5-1 and TRBJ2-1 for the parts outside the CDR3, the full variable domain is KAGVTQTPRYLIKTRGQQVTLSCSPISGHRSVSWYQQTPGQGLQFLFEYFSETQRNKGNFPGRFSGRQFSNSRSEMNVSTLELGDSALYLCASSLGLARSYNEQFFGPGTRLTVL.

This clonotype appeared a few times. The V call is TRBV18, the J call TRBJ1-4, with D possibly being TRBD1 (5 bases). Germline assignment: CDR1 KGHSH and CDR2 LQKENI. The V gene lost 6 bases and the J gene lost 7 bases, with 9 bases spanning the gap. The CDR3 is 12 amino acids. The CDR3 DNA reads TGTGCCAGCTCCTACGACAGTGAAAAACTGTTTTTT. Its translation: CASSYDSEKLFF.

This clonotype was found many times. This chain connects TRBV7-6 to TRBJ2-2, with TRBD2 matching over 9 bases. CDR1 is SGHVS, CDR2 FNYEAQ, per germline. The CDR3 has 16 residues. The ends lost 5 bases at V and 2 bases at J; junction bases unmatched: 6. DNA of the CDR3: TGTGCCAGCAGCCGTTCTAGCGGGACCAACACCGGGGAGCTGTTTTTT. Encoded protein: CASSRSSGTNTGELFF. The variable domain in full, completed from reference TRBV7-6 and TRBJ2-2, reads GAGVSQSPRYKVTKRGQDVALRCDPISGHVSLYWYRQALGQGPEFLTYFNYEAQQDKSGLPNDRFSAERPEGSISTLTIQRTEQRDSAMYRCASSRSSGTNTGELFFGEGSRLTVL.

In regard to this clonotype: Since a much larger clone is just one base distant, this may be a read error. The V gene is TRBV10-3, the J gene TRBJ2-1, with TRBD2 identical over 13 bases. Germline CDR1 ENHRY, CDR2 SYGVKD. CDR3 length equals 16 residues. The CDR3 DNA reads TGTGACATCAGTGAGAGGACTAGCGGGAGTGTCGATGAGCAGTTCTTC. Protein: CDISERTSGSVDEQFF.

There are a few counts of this clonotype. V gene TRBV11-1 combines with J gene TRBJ2-7, with TRBD1 matching over 10 bases. This CDR3 contains 15 residues. The germline V gene has CDR1 SGHAT and CDR2 FQDESV (reference sequence). Unmatched junction bases numbered 6, after V lost 1 base and J lost 6 bases. The CDR3 loop reads CASSLESDRGFEQYF. DNA for the CDR3: TGTGCCAGCAGCTTAGAATCGGACAGGGGGTTCGAGCAGTACTTC.

This clonotype was observed many times. The chain carries TRBV27 and TRBJ2-6; D remains ambiguous. Trimming removed 2 bases at V and 0 bases at J, with 14 bases between. This CDR3 is built from 18 residues. The germline gives CDR1 MNHEY, CDR2 SMNVEV (reference sequence). This CDR3 is CASSLRFREISGANVLTF. The CDR3, as DNA: TGTGCCAGCAGTTTACGGTTTCGAGAGATCTCTGGGGCCAACGTCCTGACTTTC.

This clonotype occurred many times. The chain uses TRBV6-2 or TRBV6-3 and TRBJ2-4; 12 nucleotides align to TRBD1. The CDR3 covers 18 residues. J gave up 1 base and V 8 bases, and 12 bases lay outside the gene matches. Looked up from germline, CDR1 is MNHEY and CDR2 is SVGEGT. In DNA form, the CDR3 reads TGTGCCAGCTCCCCGGGGACAGGGGGCTTTGGGGCCAAAAACATTCAGTACTTC. It encodes CASSPGTGGFGAKNIQYF.